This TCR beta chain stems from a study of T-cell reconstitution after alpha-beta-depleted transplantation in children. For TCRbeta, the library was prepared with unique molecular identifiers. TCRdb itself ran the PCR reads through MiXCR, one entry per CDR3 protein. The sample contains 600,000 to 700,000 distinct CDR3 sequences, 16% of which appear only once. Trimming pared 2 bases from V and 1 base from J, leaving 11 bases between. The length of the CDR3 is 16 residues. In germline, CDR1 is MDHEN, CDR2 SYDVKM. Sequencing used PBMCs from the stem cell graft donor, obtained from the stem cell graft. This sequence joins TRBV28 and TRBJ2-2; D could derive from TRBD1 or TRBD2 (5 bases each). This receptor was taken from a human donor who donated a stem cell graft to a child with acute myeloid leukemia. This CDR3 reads CASSLRGRKNTGELFF. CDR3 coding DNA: TGTGCCAGCAGTTTACGGGGACGGAAGAACACCGGGGAGCTGTTTTTT.